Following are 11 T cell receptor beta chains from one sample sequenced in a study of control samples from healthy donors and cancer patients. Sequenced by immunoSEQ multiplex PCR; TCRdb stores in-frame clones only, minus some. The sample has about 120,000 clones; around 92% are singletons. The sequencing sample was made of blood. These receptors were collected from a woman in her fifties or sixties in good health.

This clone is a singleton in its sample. The CDR3 DNA reads TGTGCCAGCAGTTCCCAGGGTCTAACCTACGAGCAGTACTTC. Protein sequence: CASSSQGLTYEQYF. The chain has TRBV6-5 and TRBJ2-7; tentative D call: TRBD1 (5 bases). Germline CDR1 and CDR2: MNHEY and SVGAGI. The CDR3 runs to 14 residues. The ends were cut back, 4 bases at V and 2 bases at J, with 12 bases in the middle.

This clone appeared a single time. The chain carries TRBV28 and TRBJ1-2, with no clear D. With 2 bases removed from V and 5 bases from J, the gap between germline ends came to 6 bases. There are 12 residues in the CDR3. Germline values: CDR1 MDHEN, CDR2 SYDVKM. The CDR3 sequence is CASSLLFYGYTF. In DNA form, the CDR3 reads TGTGCCAGCAGTTTACTCTTTTATGGCTACACCTTC.

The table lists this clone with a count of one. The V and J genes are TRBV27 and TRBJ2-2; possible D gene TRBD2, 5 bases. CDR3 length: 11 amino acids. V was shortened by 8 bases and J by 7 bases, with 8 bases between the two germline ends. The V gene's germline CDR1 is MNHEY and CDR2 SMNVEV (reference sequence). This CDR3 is CASSRGGELFF. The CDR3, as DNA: TGTGCCAGCTCCCGGGGCGGGGAGCTGTTTTTT.

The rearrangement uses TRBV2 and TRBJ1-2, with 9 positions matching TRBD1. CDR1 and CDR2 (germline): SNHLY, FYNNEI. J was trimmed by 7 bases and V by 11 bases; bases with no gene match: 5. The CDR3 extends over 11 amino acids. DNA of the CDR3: TGTGCCTTACAGGGGGCGCGTGGCTACACCTTC. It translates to CALQGARGYTF.

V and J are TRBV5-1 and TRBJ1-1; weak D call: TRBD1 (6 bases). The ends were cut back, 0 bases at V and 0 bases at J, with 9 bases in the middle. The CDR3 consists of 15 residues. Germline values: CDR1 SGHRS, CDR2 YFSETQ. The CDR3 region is CASSLAAGVNTEAFF. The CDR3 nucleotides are TGCGCCAGCAGCTTGGCGGCAGGGGTGAACACTGAAGCTTTCTTT.

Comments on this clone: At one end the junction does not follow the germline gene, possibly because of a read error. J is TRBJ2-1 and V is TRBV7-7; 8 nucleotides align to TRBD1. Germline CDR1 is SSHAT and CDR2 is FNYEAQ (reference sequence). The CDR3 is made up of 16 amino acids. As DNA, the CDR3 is TGTGCTAGCAGCTTAGGCCCCGGGACAGGACCCGCTGAGCAGTTCTTC. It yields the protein CASSLGPGTGPAEQFF.

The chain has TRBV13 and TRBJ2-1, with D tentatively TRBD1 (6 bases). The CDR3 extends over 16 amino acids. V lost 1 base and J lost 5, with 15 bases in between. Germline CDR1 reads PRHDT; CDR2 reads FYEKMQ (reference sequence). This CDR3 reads CASSLEGGFEDNEQFF. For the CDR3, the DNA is TGTGCCAGCAGCTTAGAAGGGGGTTTCGAGGACAATGAGCAGTTCTTC.

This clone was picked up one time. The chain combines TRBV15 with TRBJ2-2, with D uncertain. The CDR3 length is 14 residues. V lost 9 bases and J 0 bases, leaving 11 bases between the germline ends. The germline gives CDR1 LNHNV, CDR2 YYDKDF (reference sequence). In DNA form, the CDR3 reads TGTGCCACTACCCCCGGAGCGAACACCGGGGAGCTGTTTTTT. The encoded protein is CATTPGANTGELFF.

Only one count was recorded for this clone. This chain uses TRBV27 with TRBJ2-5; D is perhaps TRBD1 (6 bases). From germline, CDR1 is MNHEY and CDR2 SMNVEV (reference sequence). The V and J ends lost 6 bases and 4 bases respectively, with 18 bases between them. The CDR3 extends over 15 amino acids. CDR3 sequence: CASRRYVGGSETQYF. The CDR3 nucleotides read TGTGCCAGCAGACGATACGTAGGGGGATCAGAGACCCAGTACTTC.

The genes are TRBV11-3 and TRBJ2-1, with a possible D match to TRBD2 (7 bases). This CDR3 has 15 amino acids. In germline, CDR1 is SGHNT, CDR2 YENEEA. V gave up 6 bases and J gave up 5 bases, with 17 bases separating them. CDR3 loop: CASSPRGARNNEQFF. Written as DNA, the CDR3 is TGTGCCAGCAGTCCCCGGGGGGCGAGGAACAATGAGCAGTTCTTC. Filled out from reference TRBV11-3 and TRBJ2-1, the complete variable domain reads EAGVVQSPRYKIIEKKQPVAFWCNPISGHNTLYWYLQNLGQGPELLIRYENEEAVDDSQLPKDRFSAERLKGVDSTLKIQPAELGDSAVYLCASSPRGARNNEQFFGPGTRLTVL.

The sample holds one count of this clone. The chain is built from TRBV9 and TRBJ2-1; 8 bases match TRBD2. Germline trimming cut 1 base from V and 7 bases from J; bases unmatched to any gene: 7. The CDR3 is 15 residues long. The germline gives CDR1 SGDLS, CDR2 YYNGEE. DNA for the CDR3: TGTGCCAGCAGCGTACCAGCGGGAGTCGCGAATGAGCAGTTCTTC. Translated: CASSVPAGVANEQFF.